This entry describes one TCR beta chain. The data were produced by immunoSEQ multiplex PCR, yet TCRdb's version contains in-frame clones alone and is incomplete. The sample gives some 70,000 clones, roughly 90% of which show up once; 3% to 4% is in the top ten. These data come from a study of T cell changes during pregnancy in multiple sclerosis. CDR1 KGHSY and CDR2 FQNENV come from the germline V gene. With 0 bases removed from V and 6 bases from J, the gap between germline ends came to 15 bases. The CDR3 contains 15 residues. The chain combines TRBV16 with TRBJ2-7; D may be TRBD1 (6 bases). The sequence came from a female donor in good health, enrolled as a control in a pregnancy study. Sequencing used peripheral blood, obtained after pregnancy. CDR3 residues: CASSQSSGEYGEQYF. The CDR3 coding sequence is TGTGCCAGCAGCCAATCGTCAGGGGAATATGGCGAGCAGTACTTC.